This T cell receptor beta chain was captured in a study of blood T cell repertoires in COVID-19. Study-level background: In each case, the material was cDNA or gDNA derived from T cells, B-cell-depleted T cells, or PBMCs.

Losses at the gene ends were 5 bases for V and 3 bases for J; bases not matched to a gene: 5. This CDR3 spans 15 amino acids. Germline V gene data show CDR1 as SNHLY and CDR2 as FYNNEI. Authors' methods: Amplification with reference gene primers provided the estimates of nucleated cell counts. The method was immunoSEQ multiplex PCR; TCRdb's version includes in-frame clones alone and lacks a portion of them. The DNA gave D and trimming, while V, J and clone size come from that table. The sample consists of about 140,000 clones, over 75% of them appearing once. Cohort placement rested on clinical history that participants reported themselves. Two negative PCRs, clearance, or symptom resolution were required of recovered Cohort 3 donors.

The chain uses TRBV2 and TRBJ1-5, with 9 positions matching TRBD1. The TCR was taken from a woman aged 45-65 years who had recovered from COVID-19. The sequencing sample was made of PBMCs or T cells enriched from blood (not recorded which). DNA for the CDR3: TGTGCCAGCAGTTGGAACAGGGGGCTCAATCAGCCCCAGCATTTT. Its protein product is CASSWNRGLNQPQHF.